This TCR beta chain was captured in a study of T-cell memory formation after mild COVID-19. TCRdb analysed the 5' RACE reads with MiXCR anew, one entry per CDR3 protein. The table has about half a million distinct CDR3 sequences, about 20% seen once. The receptor's source is an adult woman who had mild COVID-19 (a few samples of this study predate the infection). Cell type and time point are not known. Sequencing was done on a sample of PBMCs or a T cell subset sorted from them (not recorded which).

The CDR3 region is CASSPSTGHYEQYF. The CDR3 region has the DNA TGCGCCAGCAGCCCCTCGACAGGCCACTACGAGCAGTACTTC. J is TRBJ2-7 and V is TRBV23-1; D perhaps matches TRBD1 (6 bases). TRBV23-1 is reported as an ORF; its role is uncertain. Trimming removed 6 bases from V and 3 bases from J, with 15 bases in between. CDR3 length equals 14 residues.